The 28 T cell receptor beta chains given below trace back to one sample, sequenced in a study of blood T cell repertoires in COVID-19. Method: immunoSEQ multiplex PCR; TCRdb's copy keeps in-frame clones and lacks some. The sample records about 24,000 clones, about 88% being singletons. Sequencing was carried out using peripheral blood. The source of these receptors is a man in his 70s with acute or convalescent COVID-19.

This clone was seen more than once but under ten times. V usage is TRBV27 and J usage is TRBJ2-5, with 7 nucleotides matching TRBD2. This CDR3 contains 15 residues. Germline trimming cut 4 bases from V and 3 bases from J; bases unmatched to any gene: 8. The germline V gene has CDR1 MNHEY and CDR2 SMNVEV (reference sequence). This chain's CDR3 is CASSSRLAWEETQYF. CDR3 nucleotides: TGTGCCAGCAGTTCGCGACTAGCATGGGAAGAGACCCAGTACTTC.

This chain links TRBV19 with TRBJ2-7, with D perhaps TRBD1 (5 bases). Germline V lookup: CDR1 LNHDA, CDR2 SQIVND (reference sequence). The CDR3 runs to 15 residues. V was clipped by 5 bases and J by 2 bases, with 16 bases between them. The CDR3 bases are TGTGCCAGTAGTCCGGAATCGACAGCCACCTACGAGCAGTACTTC. Its protein is CASSPESTATYEQYF.

This chain connects TRBV9 to TRBJ1-3; 8 positions match TRBD1. The J segment lost 3 bases and the V segment lost 0 bases, leaving 8 bases of the junction unmatched. There are 17 residues in the CDR3. Looked up from germline, CDR1 is SGDLS and CDR2 is YYNGEE. The CDR3 DNA follows: TGTGCCAGCAGCGTAGGGTCGGCAGGGGGCTTTGGAAACACCATATATTTT. It encodes CASSVGSAGGFGNTIYF.

The V and J genes are TRBV2 and TRBJ2-5; D might be TRBD1 (5 bases). V was clipped by 2 bases and J by 4 bases, with 11 bases between them. CDR1 and CDR2 (germline): SNHLY, FYNNEI. The CDR3 loop spans 14 amino acids. The CDR3 DNA is TGTGCCAGCAGTGAAAACCGGCAGGGAGAGACCCAGTACTTC. It encodes CASSENRQGETQYF.

The V call is TRBV5-4, the J call TRBJ2-2, with a possible D match to TRBD1 (5 bases). V was shortened by 3 bases and J by 3 bases, with 6 bases between the two germline ends. The germline V gene has CDR1 SGHNT and CDR2 YYREEE (reference sequence). There are 13 residues in the CDR3. The CDR3 coding sequence is TGTGCCAGCAGCTGGGGCGACACCGGGGAGCTGTTTTTT. Translation gives CASSWGDTGELFF.

The chain is built from TRBV19 and TRBJ1-1, with a weak D call TRBD1 (5 bases). CDR1 is LNHDA and CDR2 is SQIVND in the germline V gene (reference sequence). Trimming stripped 3 bases from V and 10 bases from J, with 18 bases between. The CDR3 runs to 14 residues. CDR3 sequence: CASSIRTEGEGAFF. CDR3 DNA sequence: TGTGCCAGTAGTATCCGGACCGAAGGGGAGGGAGCTTTCTTT.

This clone occurred once. The chain uses TRBV3-1 (or the pseudogene TRBV3-2) and TRBJ2-1; TRBD2 agrees at 11 bases. The germline V gene has CDR1 LGHDT and CDR2 YNNKEL (reference sequence). The CDR3 has 15 amino acids. With 7 bases clipped from V and 7 bases from J, the junction kept 9 bases outside the gene matches. This CDR3 reads CASKIAGGPGNEQFF. The CDR3 nucleotides read TGTGCCAGCAAGATAGCGGGAGGGCCTGGAAATGAGCAGTTCTTC.

The CDR3 loop reads CASSLRRGETQYF. The CDR3 region has the DNA TGTGCCAGCAGCTTGCGCAGGGGAGAGACCCAGTACTTC. The V and J genes are TRBV5-4 and TRBJ2-5, with a possible D match to TRBD1 (6 bases). Germline-derived CDR1 and CDR2 are SGHNT and YYREEE (reference sequence). V dropped 1 base and J dropped 4 bases, with 8 bases sitting between them. The CDR3 runs 13 residues. Looking up the rest from reference TRBV5-4 and TRBJ2-5 gives the full variable domain: ETGVTQSPTHLIKTRGQQVTLRCSSQSGHNTVSWYQQALGQGPQFIFQYYREEENGRGNFPPRFSGLQFPNYSSELNVNALELDDSALYLCASSLRRGETQYFGPGTRLLVL.

This chain links TRBV7-2 with TRBJ2-2, with D possibly TRBD2 on 5 matching bases. Germline lookup yields CDR1 SGHTA and CDR2 FQGNSA. The CDR3 covers 15 residues. Deletions cut 4 bases from V and 1 base from J, with 10 bases between. The CDR3 is CASSSRRGNTGELFF. Written as DNA, the CDR3 is TGTGCCAGCAGCTCGCGCCGGGGGAACACCGGGGAGCTGTTTTTT.

The chain couples TRBV10-3 to TRBJ2-7; no clear D gene. The V end lost 0 bases, the J end lost 1 base, and 7 bases lay between the germline ends. The germline V gene has CDR1 ENHRY and CDR2 SYGVKD. This CDR3 contains 14 residues. CDR3 DNA sequence: TGTGCCATCAGTGAGTCTGGTAGTTCCTACGAGCAGTACTTC. Translation gives CAISESGSSYEQYF.

The gene calls are TRBV7-3 and TRBJ1-2, with a possible D match to TRBD1 (5 bases). This CDR3 has 15 residues. Trimming left V 5 bases short and J 0 bases short, with 13 bases between. CDR1 is SGHTA, CDR2 FQGTGA, per germline. The CDR3 DNA reads TGTGCCAGCAGCCAGACCGCAGGGTCTAACTATGGCTACACCTTC. Residues: CASSQTAGSNYGYTF.

The V and J genes are TRBV5-5 and TRBJ2-3, with D unclear. Between the trimmed V and J ends, which lost 4 bases and 0 bases, there was a span of 12 bases. Germline loops: CDR1 SGHKS, CDR2 YYEKEE (reference sequence). The CDR3 runs 15 residues. In nucleotides, the CDR3 is TGTGCCAGCAGCCCTGGCGGCAGCAGCACAGATACGCAGTATTTT. Protein: CASSPGGSSTDTQYF.

V usage is TRBV14 and J usage is TRBJ1-1; D gene unclear. This CDR3 comprises 14 residues. Germline lookup yields CDR1 SGHDN and CDR2 FVKESK. V was cut by 1 base and J by 1 base, with 7 bases left in between. The DNA of the CDR3 is TGTGCCAGCAGCCAAGGCGCGAGGAACACTGAAGCTTTCTTT. Encoded protein: CASSQGARNTEAFF.

This chain links TRBV30 with TRBJ1-6, with 8 bases that match TRBD1. The CDR3 is 16 residues long. The germline V gene encodes CDR1 GTSNPN and CDR2 SVGIG (reference sequence). After removal of 2 bases from V and 4 bases from J, the junction contained 7 bases not matched to a gene. CDR3 nucleotide sequence: TGTGCCTGGAGTACACCCCGGACAGGGTATAATTCACCCCTCCACTTT. Protein: CAWSTPRTGYNSPLHF.

The genes are TRBV3-1 (or the pseudogene TRBV3-2) and TRBJ1-2; 12 bases agree with TRBD1. The junction had 7 bases not matched to a gene; V was cut back by 4 bases and J by 7 bases. This CDR3 is built from 15 residues. CDR1 and CDR2 from the germline V gene are LGHDT and YNNKEL (reference sequence). This CDR3 is CASSLRDRGHGGYTF. CDR3 sequence (DNA): TGTGCCAGCAGCCTCCGGGACAGGGGGCATGGTGGCTACACCTTC.

The V and J genes are TRBV27 and TRBJ2-2, with D perhaps TRBD1 (5 bases). The CDR3 length is 15 residues. The ends were cut back, 7 bases at V and 2 bases at J, with 14 bases in the middle. CDR1 is MNHEY, CDR2 SMNVEV, per germline (reference sequence). In nucleotides, the CDR3 is TGTGCCAGCACTCCCAGCAGGGTCAACACCGGGGAGCTGTTTTTT. Its translation: CASTPSRVNTGELFF.

The J gene is TRBJ1-1, the V gene TRBV4-2, with 12 bases fitting TRBD1. CDR1 is LGHNA and CDR2 is YNFKEQ in the germline V gene. The V gene end was trimmed by 0 bases and the J gene end by 1 base; junction bases not matched to a gene: 9. The CDR3 is made up of 19 amino acids. CDR3 bases: TGTGCCAGCAGCCAAGAACCCCCGGGACAGGGGGCAGAGAACACTGAAGCTTTCTTT. Protein sequence: CASSQEPPGQGAENTEAFF.

The chain carries TRBV14 and TRBJ2-2, with 7 bases matching TRBD1. This CDR3 is built from 16 residues. Germline CDR1 and CDR2: SGHDN and FVKESK. V was clipped by 4 bases and J by 7 bases; unmatched bases: 12. CDR3 nucleotide sequence: TGTGCCAGCAGCCGACATACAGGGGCGCGCATCGGGGAGCTGTTTTTT. The encoded protein is CASSRHTGARIGELFF.

This chain uses TRBV18 with TRBJ2-7, with 10 bases aligning to TRBD2. The CDR3 is 14 amino acids. CDR1 and CDR2 from the germline V gene are KGHSH and LQKENI. V dropped 1 base and J dropped 3; count of bases not matched to a gene: 0. The CDR3 bases are TGTGCCAGCTCACCACGGACTAGCGGCTACGAGCAGTACTTC. The encoded protein is CASSPRTSGYEQYF. Full variable domain (missing parts from reference TRBV18 and TRBJ2-7): NAGVMQNPRHLVRRRGQEARLRCSPMKGHSHVYWYRQLPEEGLKFMVYLQKENIIDESGMPKERFSAEFPKEGPSILRIQQVVRGDSAAYFCASSPRTSGYEQYFGPGTRLTVT.

J is TRBJ1-4 and V is TRBV5-1, with 10 positions matching TRBD1. J gave up 6 bases and V 3 bases, and 8 bases lay outside the gene matches. This CDR3 is built from 16 residues. Germline V gene lookup returns CDR1 SGHRS and CDR2 YFSETQ. Here the CDR3 reads CASSSGDRGRYEKLFF. The DNA of the CDR3 is TGCGCCAGCAGCTCGGGAGACAGGGGGCGATATGAAAAACTGTTTTTT.

The chain is built from TRBV20-1 and TRBJ2-2; 12 positions agree with TRBD2. Germline-derived CDR1 and CDR2 are DFQATT and SNEGSKA (reference sequence). The CDR3 runs 15 residues. The J segment lost 7 bases and the V segment lost 3 bases, leaving 6 bases of the junction unmatched. CDR3 bases: TGCAGTGCTAGTACTAGCGGGAGGACGCACGGGGAGCTGTTTTTT. Translating it yields CSASTSGRTHGELFF.

V is TRBV28 and J is TRBJ2-7; D possibly corresponds to TRBD1 (5 bases). Trimming pared 4 bases from V and 0 bases from J, leaving 10 bases between. CDR1 and CDR2 from the germline V gene are MDHEN and SYDVKM. This CDR3 has 14 amino acids. CDR3 sequence (DNA): TGTGCCAGCAGTTCCGTCAGGGTCTCCTACGAGCAGTACTTC. It yields the protein CASSSVRVSYEQYF.

The CDR3 DNA reads as TGTGCCAGCACCTCGCCCCGGAGCTCTGGAAACACCATATATTTT. Its protein product is CASTSPRSSGNTIYF. The chain is built from TRBV6-5 and TRBJ1-3; D gene uncertain. The V gene lost 7 bases and the J gene lost 0 bases, with 13 bases spanning the gap. Germline V CDR1 and CDR2: MNHEY, SVGAGI. This CDR3 contains 15 residues.

The chain carries TRBV5-1 and TRBJ2-3, with TRBD2 matching over 7 bases. The length of the CDR3 is 17 residues. The ends lost 0 bases at V and 4 bases at J; junction bases unmatched: 11. CDR1 is SGHRS, CDR2 YFSETQ, per germline. CDR3 in amino acids: CASSLVVAGDGADTQYF. The CDR3 nucleotides read TGCGCCAGCAGCTTGGTAGTGGCGGGAGATGGGGCAGATACGCAGTATTTT. The full variable domain, in which reference TRBV5-1 and TRBJ2-3 provide the parts outside the CDR3, is KAGVTQTPRYLIKTRGQQVTLSCSPISGHRSVSWYQQTPGQGLQFLFEYFSETQRNKGNFPGRFSGRQFSNSRSEMNVSTLELGDSALYLCASSLVVAGDGADTQYFGPGTRLTVL.

This chain uses TRBV11-2 with TRBJ1-1; D is perhaps TRBD1 (6 bases). This CDR3 contains 14 residues. Germline V gene sequence: CDR1 SGHAT, CDR2 FQNNGV. V lost 4 bases, J lost 11 bases, and 20 bases lay in between. Written as DNA, the CDR3 is TGTGCCAGCAGCTCATTAGGACAGCTCTATGGGGCTTTCTTT. Its protein product is CASSSLGQLYGAFF. Using reference TRBV11-2 and TRBJ1-1 for the parts outside the CDR3, the full variable domain is EAGVAQSPRYKIIEKRQSVAFWCNPISGHATLYWYQQILGQGPKLLIQFQNNGVVDDSQLPKDRFSAERLKGVDSTLKIQPAKLEDSAVYLCASSSLGQLYGAFFGQGTRLTVV.

The rearrangement links TRBV6-5 to TRBJ1-5, with D perhaps matching TRBD1 (6 bases). Germline CDR1 MNHEY, CDR2 SVGAGI. V dropped 5 bases and J dropped 3 bases, with 11 bases sitting between them. The CDR3 spans 14 residues. DNA of the CDR3: TGTGCCAGCAGTCGGCCGGGACACAATCAGCCCCAGCATTTT. Its protein is CASSRPGHNQPQHF.

The chain carries TRBV7-8 and TRBJ1-3; no reliable D call. This CDR3 comprises 15 residues. V lost 1 base to trimming and J lost 0 bases, with 7 bases between them. Germline assignment: CDR1 SGHVS and CDR2 FQNEAQ. The CDR3 region has the DNA TGTGCCAGCAGCTTAGGCGCACTCTCTGGAAACACCATATATTTT. This gives the protein CASSLGALSGNTIYF.

The V call is TRBV21-1, the J call TRBJ2-1; the table's D call, TRBD1, was not checked against the DNA. TRBV21-1 is designated a pseudogene. There are 14 residues in the CDR3. CDR3 bases: TGTGCCAGCAGCAAAGCGGCAGGGGAGAATGAGCAGTTCTTC. Residues: CASSKAAGENEQFF.